Listed below are T cell receptor beta chains from one sample, sequenced in a study of cytomegalovirus exposure and HLA in healthy donors. The assay was immunoSEQ multiplex PCR, and TCRdb's table has in-frame clones only and misses some. The table has some 130,000 clones, around 75% seen once. The sample taken for sequencing was PBMCs. The receptor set was obtained from a female donor in good health and CMV-seronegative. The CDR3 runs from the conserved cysteine through the conserved F or W. A D gene is named only where the DNA matches it firmly. A clone size is listed for some rows: how often the clone was seen (once, few, many), or a class if it is expanded.

j_call clone_size v_call d_call cdr3_nt cdr3_aa
TRBJ1-4 NA TRBV4-1 NA TGCGCCAGCAGCCATCCCCGAGGGAGGTTCGCAACTAATGAAAAACTGTTTTTT CASSHPRGRFATNEKLFF
TRBJ2-5 NA TRBV5-4 NA TGTGCCAGCAGCTTGGTGAGAGTCCAGTACTTC CASSLVRVQYF
TRBJ1-4 many TRBV7-2 NA TGTGCCAGCAGCTTAGGGAGTGGTTTAGAAAAACTGTTTTTT CASSLGSGLEKLFF
TRBJ1-2 NA TRBV28 NA TGTGCCAGCCTCGGGTACTTCTATGGCTACACCTTC CASLGYFYGYTF
TRBJ1-2 NA TRBV21-1 NA TGTGCCAGCAGCAATTTCAGGGGTAAACAGTTC CASSNFRGKQF
TRBJ2-2 NA TRBV9 NA TGTGCCAGCAGCGTATTCAGGGACACCGGGGAGCTGTTTTTT CASSVFRDTGELFF
TRBJ2-3 NA TRBV29-1 TRBD2 TGCAGCGTTGAAGGAGTAGCGGGGGCCACAGATACGCAGTATTTT CSVEGVAGATDTQYF
TRBJ1-2 NA TRBV15 NA TGTGCCACCAGCAGAGAAAGAGGGTACTATGGCTACACCTTC CATSRERGYYGYTF
TRBJ2-5 NA TRBV7-8 TRBD1 TGTGCCAGCAGCTCCACAGGGGGCCGGGAGACCCAGTACTTC CASSSTGGRETQYF
TRBJ1-4 once TRBV9 NA TGTGCCAGCAGCGTAGGTGGAGGGAATAATGAAAAACTGTTTTTT CASSVGGGNNEKLFF
TRBJ2-1 NA TRBV12-5 TRBD1 TGTGCTAGTGGTTTGGTGAGGGGGCGGGTCAATGAGCAGTTCTTC CASGLVRGRVNEQFF
TRBJ1-3 NA TRBV6-5 TRBD1 TGTGCCAGCAGCAGAACGGGACAGGGAAACACCATATATTTT CASSRTGQGNTIYF
TRBJ2-3 NA TRBV5-1 NA TGCGCCAGCAGCTTGGGTTCTCGGGGTCCAAGGGATACGCAGTATTTT CASSLGSRGPRDTQYF
TRBJ1-5 NA TRBV6-1 TRBD1 TGTGCCAGCAGTGAACTAACAGGGGGCGGCCAGCCCCAGCATTTT CASSELTGGGQPQHF
TRBJ2-7 once TRBV11-2 TRBD1 TGTGCCAGCAGTTTGGGACAGGCCGGGTACGAGCAGTACTTC CASSLGQAGYEQYF
TRBJ1-5 NA TRBV19 TRBD1 TGTGCCAGTAGTACAACAGGGGGCCGTCAGCCCCAGCATTTT CASSTTGGRQPQHF
TRBJ2-4 NA TRBV6-5 TRBD1 TGTGCCAGCACCAGACAGGGGGAAAACATTCAGTACTTC CASTRQGENIQYF
TRBJ2-7 NA TRBV28 NA TGTGCCAGCAGTTTCTCCGCGAAAAACGAGCAGTACTTC CASSFSAKNEQYF
TRBJ1-1 NA TRBV5-6 NA TGTGCCAGCAGGTACCGGGGGAACACTGAAGCTTTCTTT CASRYRGNTEAFF
TRBJ2-6 NA TRBV5-1 NA TGCGCCAGCAGCTCCGTCAGGGGGGCTGGGGCCAACGTCCTGACTTTC CASSSVRGAGANVLTF
TRBJ2-3 once TRBV9 TRBD2 TGTGCCAGCAGGTCGGGGGGAACAGATACGCAGTATTTT CASRSGGTDTQYF
TRBJ2-1 NA TRBV11-2 NA TGTGCCAGCAGCTTAGGAGGGGGGCAGTTCTTC CASSLGGGQFF
TRBJ1-5 NA TRBV27 NA TGTGCCAGCAGTTCCAGGGAGGGACAGCCCCAGCATTTT CASSSREGQPQHF
TRBJ2-3 NA TRBV7-9 TRBD1 TGTGCCAGCAGTGCGACAGGGAGCACAGATACGCAGTATTTT CASSATGSTDTQYF
TRBJ1-4 NA TRBV6-5 NA TGTGCCAGCAGTTACTCGATAGGGAGGAATGAAAAACTGTTTTTT CASSYSIGRNEKLFF
TRBJ2-5 few TRBV2 NA TGTGCCAGCAGTTCCGACAGGACCCAAGAGACCCAGTACTTC CASSSDRTQETQYF
TRBJ2-7 NA TRBV5-1 NA TGCGCCAGCAGCTTGGATCGGACAGACAAATGGGCCTACGAGCAGTACTTC CASSLDRTDKWAYEQYF
TRBJ2-5 NA TRBV6-1 NA TGTGCCAGCAGTGGGGCAGGGTGGTACGCAATAGAGACCCAGTACTTC CASSGAGWYAIETQYF
TRBJ2-7 many TRBV21-1 NA TGTGCCAGCAGCATATCGACTAGTAGATACGAGCAGTACTTC CASSISTSRYEQYF
TRBJ2-1 once TRBV25-1 TRBD2 TGTGCCAGCAGTGAATTGACTAGCGGGATTCCCTACAATGAGCAGTTCTTC CASSELTSGIPYNEQFF
TRBJ2-1 NA TRBV11-3 TRBD2 TGTGCCAGCAGCTTAGCCGGGACTAGCGGAAACAATGAGCAGTTCTTC CASSLAGTSGNNEQFF
TRBJ1-2 NA TRBV6-6 TRBD1 TGTGCCAGCAGTCAACAGGGGGCGAATGGCCACACCTTC CASSQQGANGHTF
TRBJ2-1 NA TRBV4-3 TRBD2 TGCGCCAGCAGCCAAGAGGTCGTAATAGCGGGAGGGCCGAGCTCCTACAATGAGCAGTTCTTC CASSQEVVIAGGPSSYNEQFF
TRBJ2-3 few TRBV9 TRBD1 TGTGCCAGCAGCCTACGGACAGGGGTAGATACGCAGTATTTT CASSLRTGVDTQYF
TRBJ1-4 once TRBV5-6 TRBD1 TGTGCCAGCAGCCCCGGGACAGGCCGGGGTGAAAAACTGTTTTTT CASSPGTGRGEKLFF
TRBJ2-5 NA TRBV5-1 TRBD1 TGCGCCAGCAGCTCGTCGGTGGGACAGGGGGCAAGCGAGACCCAGTACTTC CASSSSVGQGASETQYF
TRBJ2-3 NA TRBV6-1 TRBD1 TGTGCCAGCAGGACAGGGGTGTTCACAGATACGCAGTATTTT CASRTGVFTDTQYF